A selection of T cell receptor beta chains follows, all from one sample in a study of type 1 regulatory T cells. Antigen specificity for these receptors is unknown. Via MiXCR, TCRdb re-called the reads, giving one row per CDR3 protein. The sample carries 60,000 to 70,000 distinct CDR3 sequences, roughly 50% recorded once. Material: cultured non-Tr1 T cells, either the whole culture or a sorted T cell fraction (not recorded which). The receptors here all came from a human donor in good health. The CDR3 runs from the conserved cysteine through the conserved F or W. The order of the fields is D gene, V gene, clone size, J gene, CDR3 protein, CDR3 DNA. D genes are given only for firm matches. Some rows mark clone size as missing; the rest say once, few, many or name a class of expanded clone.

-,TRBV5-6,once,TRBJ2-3,CASSFGGPTDTQYF,TGTGCCAGCAGCTTCGGGGGGCCCACAGATACGCAGTATTTT
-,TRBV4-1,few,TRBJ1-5,CASSPRPESNQPQHF,TGCGCCAGCAGCCCCCGCCCAGAGAGCAATCAGCCCCAGCATTTT
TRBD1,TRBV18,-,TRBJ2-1,CSSSPGTGLNNEQFF,TGTTCCAGCTCACCCGGGACAGGGCTCAACAATGAGCAGTTCTTC
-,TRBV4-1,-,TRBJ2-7,CASSQSGTLTYEQYF,TGCGCCAGCAGCCAGAGCGGGACACTTACCTACGAGCAGTACTTC
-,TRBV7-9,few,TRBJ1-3,CASSLDTGNTIYF,TGTGCCAGCAGCTTAGACACTGGAAACACCATATATTTT
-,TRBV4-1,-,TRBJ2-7,CASSPGGQTSYEQYF,TGCGCCAGCAGCCCTGGCGGGCAAACTTCCTACGAGCAGTACTTC
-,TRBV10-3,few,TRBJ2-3,CAIMETALSTDTQYF,TGTGCCATCATGGAGACAGCCCTAAGCACAGATACGCAGTATTTT
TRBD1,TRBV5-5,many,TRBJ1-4,CASSGRTGNEKLFF,TGTGCCAGCAGCGGCCGGACAGGGAATGAAAAACTGTTTTTT
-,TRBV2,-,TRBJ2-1,CASSRWAAHNEQFF,TGTGCCAGCAGCCGCTGGGCGGCCCACAATGAGCAGTTCTTC
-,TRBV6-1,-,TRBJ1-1,CASRHFARAGPEAFF,TGTGCCAGCAGGCACTTCGCCAGGGCGGGGCCTGAAGCTTTCTTT
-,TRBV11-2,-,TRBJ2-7,CASSVRGRMNEQYF,TGTGCCAGCAGCGTGCGAGGTAGGATGAACGAGCAGTACTTC
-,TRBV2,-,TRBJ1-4,CASTGQGRVKTNEKLFF,TGTGCCAGCACGGGGCAGGGAAGAGTGAAAACTAATGAAAAACTGTTTTTT
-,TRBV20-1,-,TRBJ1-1,CSARDSGGRGTEAFF,TGCAGTGCCCGCGACAGTGGGGGGAGAGGGACTGAAGCTTTCTTT
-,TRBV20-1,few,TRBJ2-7,CSALGNSYEQYF,TGCAGTGCCCTCGGGAATTCCTACGAGCAGTACTTC
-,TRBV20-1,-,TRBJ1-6,CSARDLTDYSPLHF,TGCAGTGCTAGAGATTTGACCGACTACTCACCCCTCCACTTT
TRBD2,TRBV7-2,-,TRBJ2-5,CASSWTSLMAQYF,TGTGCCAGCAGTTGGACTAGCCTGATGGCCCAGTACTTC
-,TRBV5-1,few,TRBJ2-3,CASSSQSPGTQYF,TGCGCCAGCAGCTCCCAATCCCCGGGGACGCAGTATTTT
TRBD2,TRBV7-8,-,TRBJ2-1,CASSQGTSGYNEQFF,TGTGCCAGCAGCCAGGGGACTAGCGGTTACAATGAGCAGTTCTTC
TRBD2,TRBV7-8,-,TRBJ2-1,CASSQKPGLAGNNEQFF,TGTGCCAGCAGCCAAAAACCGGGACTAGCGGGGAACAATGAGCAGTTCTTC
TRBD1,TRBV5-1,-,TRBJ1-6,CASSQQGQESAPLHF,TGCGCCAGCAGCCAGCAGGGACAGGAATCCGCACCCCTCCACTTT
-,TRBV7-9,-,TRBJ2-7,CASSLMRTRQSGEQYF,TGTGCCAGCAGCCTCATGCGTACGAGACAGTCCGGTGAGCAGTACTTC
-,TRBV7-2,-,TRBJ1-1,CASSFVRNTEAFF,TGTGCCAGCAGCTTCGTCAGGAACACTGAAGCTTTCTTT
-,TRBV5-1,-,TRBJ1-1,CASSLAWAGNTEAFF,TGCGCCAGCAGCTTGGCGTGGGCGGGGAACACTGAAGCTTTCTTT
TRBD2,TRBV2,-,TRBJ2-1,CASRPGTSGGPSSYNEQFF,TGTGCCAGCAGACCCGGGACTAGCGGGGGGCCTAGCTCCTACAATGAGCAGTTCTTC
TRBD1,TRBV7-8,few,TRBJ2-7,CASSSRTGTGYEQYF,TGTGCCAGCAGCTCCCGGACAGGGACAGGGTACGAGCAGTACTTC
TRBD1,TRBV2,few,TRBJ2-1,CASSAGGYNEQFF,TGTGCCAGCTCGGCAGGGGGATACAATGAGCAGTTCTTC
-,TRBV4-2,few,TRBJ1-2,CASSQDQADYGYTF,TGTGCCAGCAGCCAAGATCAGGCAGACTATGGCTACACCTTC
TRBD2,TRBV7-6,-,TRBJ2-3,CASSLNAGGPTDTQYF,TGTGCCAGCAGCCTAAACGCGGGGGGCCCCACAGATACGCAGTATTTT
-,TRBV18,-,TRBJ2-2,CASSPPGFNTGELFF,TGTGCCAGCTCACCACCGGGTTTTAACACCGGGGAGCTGTTTTTT
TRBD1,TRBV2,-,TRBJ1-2,CASSTGGRGYTF,TGTGCCAGCAGTACAGGGGGTCGTGGCTACACCTTC
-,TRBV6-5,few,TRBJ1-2,CASTDPRTPGENGYTF,TGTGCCAGCACGGATCCAAGGACACCAGGGGAAAATGGCTACACCTTC
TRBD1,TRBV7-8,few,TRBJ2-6,CASSLGQGLGANVLTF,TGTGCCAGCAGCTTAGGACAGGGCTTGGGGGCCAACGTCCTGACTTTC
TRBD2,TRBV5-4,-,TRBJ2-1,CASSLAVLAGGSNEQFF,TGTGCCAGCAGCTTGGCGGTACTAGCGGGGGGGAGTAATGAGCAGTTCTTC
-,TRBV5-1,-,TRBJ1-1,CASNLNGLNTEAFF,TGCGCCAGCAACCTTAACGGGTTAAACACTGAAGCTTTCTTT
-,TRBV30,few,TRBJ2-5,CAWSTQGGPQETQYF,TGTGCCTGGAGTACCCAAGGGGGGCCTCAAGAGACCCAGTACTTC
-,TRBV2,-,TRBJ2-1,CASSEGLGQFF,TGTGCCAGCAGTGAGGGGCTTGGGCAGTTCTTC
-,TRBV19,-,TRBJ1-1,CASSIQAQPRMNTEAFF,TGTGCCAGTAGTATCCAGGCTCAACCCCGAATGAACACTGAAGCTTTCTTT
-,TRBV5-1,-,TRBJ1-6,CASGTLNSYNSPLHF,TGCGCCAGCGGGACCCTGAACTCCTATAATTCACCCCTCCACTTT
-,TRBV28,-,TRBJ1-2,CASSSQGPDYTF,TGTGCCAGCAGTTCTCAGGGCCCGGACTACACCTTC
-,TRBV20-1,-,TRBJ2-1,CSARTSGISSEQFF,TGCAGTGCTAGGACCAGCGGAATTTCAAGTGAGCAGTTCTTC
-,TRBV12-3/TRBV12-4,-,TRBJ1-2,CASSLRPGVYGYTF,TGTGCCAGCAGTTTACGGCCAGGGGTCTATGGCTACACCTTC
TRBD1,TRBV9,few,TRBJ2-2,CASSPRDRGRTGELFF,TGTGCCAGCAGCCCCCGGGACAGGGGGCGCACCGGGGAGCTGTTTTTT
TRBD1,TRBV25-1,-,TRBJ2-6,CASSGGQGFGANVLTF,TGTGCCAGCAGTGGGGGACAGGGCTTTGGGGCCAACGTCCTGACTTTC
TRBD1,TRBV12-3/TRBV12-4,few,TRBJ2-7,CASSSGTGGSYEQYF,TGTGCCAGCAGTTCCGGGACAGGGGGTTCCTACGAGCAGTACTTC
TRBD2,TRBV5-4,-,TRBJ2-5,CASSRGGAVLEAQYF,TGTGCCAGCAGCCGCGGGGGGGCCGTGCTGGAGGCCCAGTACTTC
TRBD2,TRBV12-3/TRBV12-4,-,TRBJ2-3,CASSRGLAGTDTQYF,TGTGCCAGCAGTCGAGGACTAGCAGGCACAGATACGCAGTATTTT
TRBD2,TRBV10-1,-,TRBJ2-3,CASSEGLAGGTDTQYF,TGCGCCAGCAGCGAAGGACTAGCGGGGGGGACAGATACGCAGTATTTT
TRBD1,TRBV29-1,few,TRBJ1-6,CSARDSLNSPLHF,TGCAGCGCCCGGGACAGCCTTAATTCACCCCTCCACTTT